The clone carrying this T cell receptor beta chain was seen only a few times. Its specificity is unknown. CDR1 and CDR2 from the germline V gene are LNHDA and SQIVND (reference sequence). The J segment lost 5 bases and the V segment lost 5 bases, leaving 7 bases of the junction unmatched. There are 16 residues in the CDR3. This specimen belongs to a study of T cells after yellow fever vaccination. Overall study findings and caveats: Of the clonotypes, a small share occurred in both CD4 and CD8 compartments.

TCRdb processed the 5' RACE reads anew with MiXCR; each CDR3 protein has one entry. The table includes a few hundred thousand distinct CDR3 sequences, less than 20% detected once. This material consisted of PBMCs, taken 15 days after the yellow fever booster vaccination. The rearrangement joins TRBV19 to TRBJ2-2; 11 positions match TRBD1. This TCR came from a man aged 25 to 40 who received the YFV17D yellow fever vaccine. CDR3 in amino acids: CASSSGQGVFTGELFF. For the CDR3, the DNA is TGTGCCAGTAGTTCGGGACAGGGGGTTTTTACCGGGGAGCTGTTTTTT.